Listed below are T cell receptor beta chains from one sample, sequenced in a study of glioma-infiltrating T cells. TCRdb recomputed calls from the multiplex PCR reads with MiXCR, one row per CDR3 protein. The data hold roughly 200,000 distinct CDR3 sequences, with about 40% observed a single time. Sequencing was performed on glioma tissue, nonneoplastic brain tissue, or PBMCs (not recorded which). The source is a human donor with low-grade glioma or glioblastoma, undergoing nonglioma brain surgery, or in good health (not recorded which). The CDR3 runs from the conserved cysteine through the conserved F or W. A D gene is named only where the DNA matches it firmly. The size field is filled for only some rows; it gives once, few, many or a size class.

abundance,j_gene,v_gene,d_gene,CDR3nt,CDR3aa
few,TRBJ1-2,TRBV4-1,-,TGCGCCAGCAGCCCGACAGTAGCGAACTATGGCTACACCTTC,CASSPTVANYGYTF
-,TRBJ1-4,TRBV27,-,TGTGCCAGCAGTTTCGGGTCGCGTTCTAATGAAAAACTGCTTTTT,CASSFGSRSNEKLLF
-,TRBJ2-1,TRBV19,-,TGTGCCAGTGTGGCAGGGGCAGGCAATGAGCAGTTCTTC,CASVAGAGNEQFF
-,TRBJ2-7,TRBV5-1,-,TGCGCCAGCAGCGTACTAGGGGGGTATTACGAGCAGTACTTC,CASSVLGGYYEQYF
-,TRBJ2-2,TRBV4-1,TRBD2,TGCGCCAGCAGCCAAGATCAAATAACTAGCGGTAACACCGGGGAGCTGTTTTTT,CASSQDQITSGNTGELFF
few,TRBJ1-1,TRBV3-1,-,TGTGCCAGCCGATTCGGAGGAACAGGGAAGTCTGAAGCTTTCTTT,CASRFGGTGKSEAFF
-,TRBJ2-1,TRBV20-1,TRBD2,TGCAGTGTAAGGGGAGGGCGGGAGGGCCCTGAGCAGTTCTTC,CSVRGGREGPEQFF
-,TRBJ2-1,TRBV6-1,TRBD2,TGTACAAGCAGTTATGCGAGACTAGCGGGGAACAATGAGCAGTTCTTC,CTSSYARLAGNNEQFF
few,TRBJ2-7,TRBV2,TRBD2,TGTGCCAGCAGTGTCCCTAGCGGGACCTACGAGCACTACTTC,CASSVPSGTYEHYF
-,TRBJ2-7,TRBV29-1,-,TGCAGCGTTCCCGGGTCTCAGCGCGAGCAGTACTTC,CSVPGSQREQYF
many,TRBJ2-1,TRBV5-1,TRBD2,TGCGCCAGCACTGAACTAGCGGGAGTCACTAATGAGCAGTTCTTC,CASTELAGVTNEQFF
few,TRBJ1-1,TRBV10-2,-,TGTGCCTCCGACTCAGGGATCATGAACACTGAAGCTTTCTTT,CASDSGIMNTEAFF
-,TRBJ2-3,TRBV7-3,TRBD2,TGTGCCAGCAGCTTAAAACCCCCTAGCGGGATGAGCACAGATACGCAGTATTTT,CASSLKPPSGMSTDTQYF
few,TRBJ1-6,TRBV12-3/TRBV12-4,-,TGTGCCAGCAGTTTAGGGTCAACCGGGCATAATTCACCCCTCCACTTT,CASSLGSTGHNSPLHF
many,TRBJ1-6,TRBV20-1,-,TGCAGTGCCCCGGGATTTAATTCACCCCTCCACTTT,CSAPGFNSPLHF
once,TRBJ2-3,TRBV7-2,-,TGTGCCAGCAGCCCTGCTGGGACTAGCACAGATACGCAGTATTTT,CASSPAGTSTDTQYF